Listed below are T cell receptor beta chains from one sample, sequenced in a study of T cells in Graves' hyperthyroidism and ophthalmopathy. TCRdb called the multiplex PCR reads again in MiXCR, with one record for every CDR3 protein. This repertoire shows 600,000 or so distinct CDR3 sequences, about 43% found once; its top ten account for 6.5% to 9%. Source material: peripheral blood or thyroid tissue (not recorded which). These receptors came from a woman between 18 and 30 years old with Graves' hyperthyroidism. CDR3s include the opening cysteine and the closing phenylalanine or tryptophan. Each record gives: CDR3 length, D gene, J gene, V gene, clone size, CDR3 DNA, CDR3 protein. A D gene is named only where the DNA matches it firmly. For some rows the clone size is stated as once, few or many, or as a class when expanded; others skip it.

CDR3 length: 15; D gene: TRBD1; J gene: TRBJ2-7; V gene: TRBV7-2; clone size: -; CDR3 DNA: TGCGCCAGCAGCCGAAGTCCGGGACAGGACTACGAGCAGTACTTC; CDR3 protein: CASSRSPGQDYEQYF
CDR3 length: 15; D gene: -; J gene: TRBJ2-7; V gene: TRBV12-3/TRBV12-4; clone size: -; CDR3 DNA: TGTGCCAGCAGTTACTTGGCGGAAGAAATCTACGAGCAGTACTTC; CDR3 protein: CASSYLAEEIYEQYF
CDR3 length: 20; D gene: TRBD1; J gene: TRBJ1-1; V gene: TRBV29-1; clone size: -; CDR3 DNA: TGCAGCGTTGGGACAGGGTCCTTAGACCTTGCGTGGGGTTTGAACACTGAAGCTTTCTTT; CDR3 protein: CSVGTGSLDLAWGLNTEAFF
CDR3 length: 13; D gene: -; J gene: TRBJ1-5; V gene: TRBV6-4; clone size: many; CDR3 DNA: TGTGCCAGCAGTGAAGGTCGGGGGCAGCCCCAGCATTTT; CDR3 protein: CASSEGRGQPQHF
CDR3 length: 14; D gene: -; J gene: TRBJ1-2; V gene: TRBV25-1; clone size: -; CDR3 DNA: TGTGCCAGCAGCCACAGTTCGGGGGCGGGGGGCTACACCTTC; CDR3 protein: CASSHSSGAGGYTF
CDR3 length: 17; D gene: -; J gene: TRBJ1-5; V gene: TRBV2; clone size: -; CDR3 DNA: TGTGCCAGCAGCGTTGCCATAAACAGGGATGGCAATCAGCCCCAGCATTTT; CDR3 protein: CASSVAINRDGNQPQHF
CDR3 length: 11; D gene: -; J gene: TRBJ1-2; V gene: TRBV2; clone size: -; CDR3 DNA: TGTGCCAGCAGTGTGGAAGGGGGCTACACCTTC; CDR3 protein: CASSVEGGYTF
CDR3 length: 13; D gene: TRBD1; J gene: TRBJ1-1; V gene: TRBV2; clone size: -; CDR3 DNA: TGTGCTGGGACAGCCTCCTTTAACACTGAAGCTTTCTTT; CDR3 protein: CAGTASFNTEAFF
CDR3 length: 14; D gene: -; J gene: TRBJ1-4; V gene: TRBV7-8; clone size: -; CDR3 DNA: TGTGCCAGCACCTTGACTGCAACTAATGAAAAACTGTTTTTT; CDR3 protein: CASTLTATNEKLFF
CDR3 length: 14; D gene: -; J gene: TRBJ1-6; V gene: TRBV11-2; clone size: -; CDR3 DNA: TGTGCCAGCTTTCTCGGCGGATACAATTCACCCCTCCACTTT; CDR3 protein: CASFLGGYNSPLHF
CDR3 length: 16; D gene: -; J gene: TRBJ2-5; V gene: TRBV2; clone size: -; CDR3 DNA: TGTGCCAGCAGTGGGCTAGCGCTGAGGCTCCAAGAGACCCAGTACTTC; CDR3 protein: CASSGLALRLQETQYF
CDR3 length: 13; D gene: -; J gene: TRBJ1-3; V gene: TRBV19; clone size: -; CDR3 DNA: TGTGCCAGTAGTATGGTGGCTGGAAACACCATATATTTT; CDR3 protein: CASSMVAGNTIYF
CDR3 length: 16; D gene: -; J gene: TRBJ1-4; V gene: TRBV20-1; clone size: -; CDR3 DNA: TGCAGTGCTAGAGATCCCCGGACAGAAACTAATGAAAAACTGTTTTTT; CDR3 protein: CSARDPRTETNEKLFF
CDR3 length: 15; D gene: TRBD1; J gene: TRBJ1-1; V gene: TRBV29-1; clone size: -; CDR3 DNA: TGCAGCGTTGAGGACAGGCGGCCCCTGGGCACTGAAGCTTTCTTT; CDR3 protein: CSVEDRRPLGTEAFF
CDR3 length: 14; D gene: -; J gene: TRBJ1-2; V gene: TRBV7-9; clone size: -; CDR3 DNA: TGTGCCAGCAGCTCAGCAGTAGAAAACTATGGCTACACCTTC; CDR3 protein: CASSSAVENYGYTF
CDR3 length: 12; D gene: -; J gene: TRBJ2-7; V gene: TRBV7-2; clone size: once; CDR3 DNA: TGTGCCAGCCTTGGGGGGAACTACGAGCAGTACTTC; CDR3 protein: CASLGGNYEQYF